The 27 T cell receptor beta chains below all came from one sample that was sequenced in a study of T cell responses to AZD1222 COVID-19 vaccine. Sequenced by immunoSEQ multiplex PCR; TCRdb stores in-frame clones only, minus some. Among about 100,000 clones listed, about 88% were seen once. This specimen was peripheral blood, taken on day 0 of AZD1222 vaccination. The receptors were sampled from an adult in good health.

The chain couples TRBV13 to TRBJ1-5, with D maybe TRBD1 (5 bases). CDR1 is PRHDT, CDR2 FYEKMQ, per germline (reference sequence). The CDR3 contains 15 residues. The V gene lost 1 base and the J gene lost 7 bases, with 14 bases spanning the gap. The CDR3 is CASSLVGTGVQPQHF. CDR3 DNA sequence: TGTGCCAGCAGCTTAGTAGGGACGGGGGTCCAGCCCCAGCATTTT.

The genes are TRBV6-5 and TRBJ1-2, with 9 bases aligning to TRBD1. With V trimmed by 0 bases and J by 4 bases, 3 bases remained unmatched. The CDR3 is made up of 15 amino acids. The germline gives CDR1 MNHEY, CDR2 SVGAGI. CDR3 in DNA: TGTGCCAGCAGTTACTCCGGGACAGGGATCTATGGCTACACCTTC. Encoded protein: CASSYSGTGIYGYTF.

The chain joins TRBV10-2 to TRBJ2-5, with D possibly TRBD1 on 5 matching bases. V was cut by 10 bases and J by 3 bases, with 12 bases left in between. The CDR3 is 12 amino acids. Germline V gene lookup returns CDR1 WSHSY and CDR2 SAAADI. DNA for the CDR3: TGCGCCACCTTGGGGCTAGAAGAGACCCAGTACTTC. Its translation: CATLGLEETQYF.

This rearrangement joins TRBV9 to TRBJ2-2; 12 nucleotides line up with TRBD2. The CDR3 loop spans 16 amino acids. Per germline, CDR1 SGDLS and CDR2 YYNGEE. With V trimmed by 4 bases and J by 6 bases, 7 bases remained unmatched. CDR3 DNA: TGTGCCAGCAGCCTTCGACTAGCGGGAGATGCCGGGGAGCTGTTTTTT. The encoded protein is CASSLRLAGDAGELFF.

This chain links TRBV14 with TRBJ1-1, with D unclear. V lost 0 bases and J 0 bases, leaving 2 bases between the germline ends. The germline gives CDR1 SGHDN, CDR2 FVKESK. This CDR3 is built from 13 residues. The CDR3 reads CASSQELNTEAFF. Written as DNA, the CDR3 is TGTGCCAGCAGCCAAGAGTTGAACACTGAAGCTTTCTTT.

The CDR3 loop is CASSPGAPGYGYTF. CDR3 DNA sequence: TGTGCCAGCAGCCCAGGGGCGCCCGGCTATGGCTACACCTTC. V usage is TRBV5-4 and J usage is TRBJ1-2; TRBD1 is a possible D gene (6 bases). Trimming removed 4 bases from V and 4 bases from J, with 14 bases in between. Germline values: CDR1 SGHNT, CDR2 YYREEE (reference sequence). CDR3 size: 14 residues.

The gene calls are TRBV3-1 (or the pseudogene TRBV3-2) and TRBJ2-7; D is undetermined. V was clipped by 4 bases and J by 4 bases, with 8 bases between them. Germline V gives CDR1 LGHDT, CDR2 YNNKEL (reference sequence). CDR3 length equals 12 residues. The CDR3 here is CASSLEWYEQYF. In DNA form, the CDR3 reads TGTGCCAGCAGCCTGGAGTGGTACGAGCAGTACTTC.

This clone came up a few times. J is TRBJ2-7 and V is TRBV27; either TRBD1 or TRBD2 may fit D (5 bases each). CDR3 length: 14 amino acids. CDR1 is MNHEY, CDR2 SMNVEV, per germline (reference sequence). V lost 0 bases and J 6 bases, leaving 12 bases between the germline ends. The CDR3 here is CASSLSRKGSEQYF. The DNA for the CDR3 is TGTGCCAGCAGTTTATCGCGGAAGGGGAGCGAGCAGTACTTC.

A single count supports this clone. Here the CDR3 reads CASSLGQGLGSPLHF. In DNA form, the CDR3 reads TGTGCCAGCAGCTTGGGACAGGGTCTTGGTTCACCCCTCCACTTT. The rearrangement links TRBV5-5 to TRBJ1-6, with TRBD1 matching over 7 bases. The CDR3 is 15 amino acids. Germline values: CDR1 SGHKS, CDR2 YYEKEE (reference sequence). The J segment lost 9 bases and the V segment lost 0 bases, leaving 6 bases of the junction unmatched.

Note on this clone: The identical CDR3 is also encoded by other nucleotide sequences in the sample. The genes are TRBV18 and TRBJ1-3; D remains ambiguous. The CDR3 consists of 15 residues. Germline-derived CDR1 and CDR2 are KGHSH and LQKENI. The V end lost 3 bases, the J end lost 0 bases, and 9 bases lay between the germline ends. The CDR3 protein is CASSPDRTSGNTIYF. The DNA of the CDR3 is TGTGCCAGCTCACCGGACCGCACCTCTGGAAACACCATATATTTT.

The J gene is TRBJ1-5, the V gene TRBV11-2; maybe TRBD1 (6 bases). V lost 0 bases, J lost 7 bases, and 10 bases lay in between. Germline V lookup: CDR1 SGHAT, CDR2 FQNNGV. This CDR3 contains 14 residues. The CDR3 bases are TGTGCCAGCAGCTTAGAGGGGGCCGGGCAGCCCCAGCATTTT. Amino acids: CASSLEGAGQPQHF.

This chain joins TRBV10-3 and TRBJ2-7, with 8 bases fitting TRBD2. Trimming cost V 2 bases and J 3 bases; bases outside gene matches: 3. The CDR3 is 14 residues long. Germline V CDR1 and CDR2: ENHRY, SYGVKD. The CDR3 here is CAISETSGFYEQYF. CDR3 sequence (DNA): TGTGCCATCAGTGAGACTAGCGGTTTCTACGAGCAGTACTTC.

V gene TRBV9 combines with J gene TRBJ1-4; 7 bases are a match to TRBD1. CDR1 and CDR2 from the germline V gene are SGDLS and YYNGEE. The V gene end was trimmed by 4 bases and the J gene end by 7 bases; junction bases not matched to a gene: 10. This CDR3 contains 15 residues. The CDR3: CASSTRDSGTEKLFF. As DNA, the CDR3 is TGTGCCAGCAGCACCCGGGACAGCGGGACTGAAAAACTGTTTTTT.

The J gene is TRBJ2-2, the V gene TRBV6-5, with D possibly TRBD2 on 7 matching bases. The CDR3 contains 14 residues. The V gene lost 7 bases and the J gene lost 6 bases, with 15 bases spanning the gap. Germline V gene sequence: CDR1 MNHEY, CDR2 SVGAGI. The CDR3 spells CASTPGGLSGELFF. For the CDR3, the DNA is TGTGCCAGCACCCCCGGGGGGCTATCCGGGGAGCTGTTTTTT.

The J gene is TRBJ2-3, the V gene TRBV28; 9 bases are a match to TRBD2. The junction had 6 bases not matched to a gene; V was cut back by 5 bases and J by 3 bases. The CDR3 covers 15 residues. Germline V CDR1 and CDR2: MDHEN, SYDVKM. CDR3 sequence: CASSPRSGSTDTQYF. DNA for the CDR3: TGTGCCAGCAGTCCTCGTAGCGGGAGTACAGATACGCAGTATTTT.

About this clone: At one end the junction does not follow the germline gene, possibly because of a read error. The rearrangement joins TRBV20-1 to TRBJ2-7; TRBD2 matches at 11 bases. CDR3 length: 12 amino acids. The germline CDR1 and CDR2 sequences are DFQATT and SNEGSKA (reference sequence). CDR3 loop: CSASGGGTSGHF. Here the CDR3 DNA reads TGCAGTGCTAGTGGGGGCGGGACTAGCGGCCACTTC.

The chain recombines TRBV20-1 with TRBJ1-1; 9 bases line up with TRBD1. CDR1 DFQATT and CDR2 SNEGSKA come from the germline V gene (reference sequence). With V trimmed by 3 bases and J by 6 bases, 5 bases remained unmatched. The CDR3 has 13 amino acids. CDR3 nucleotides: TGCAGTGCTAGTACAGGGGGCGCGGCTGAAGCTTTCTTT. Translated, it gives CSASTGGAAEAFF.

This chain joins TRBV6-6 and TRBJ1-6, with 8 nucleotides matching TRBD1. The germline CDR1 and CDR2 sequences are MNHNY and SVGAGI (reference sequence). The CDR3 contains 16 residues. V shed 4 bases and J 5 bases; nucleotides not matched to a gene: 7. The CDR3 loop reads CASSLAGTGDNSPLHF. The DNA of the CDR3 is TGTGCCAGCAGTTTGGCAGGGACAGGCGATAATTCACCCCTCCACTTT.

The gene calls are TRBV30 and TRBJ1-2; D remains ambiguous. There are 13 residues in the CDR3. CDR1 is GTSNPN, CDR2 SVGIG, per germline (reference sequence). Trimming took 3 bases from V and 7 from J, leaving 15 bases between them. The CDR3 DNA sequence: TGTGCCTGGAGAGCCAACGACTGGGTTGGCTACACCTTC. Its protein product is CAWRANDWVGYTF.

The chain is built from TRBV7-9 and TRBJ2-1; the D is unclear. The ends were cut back, 2 bases at V and 10 bases at J, with 12 bases in the middle. Looked up from germline, CDR1 is SEHNR and CDR2 is FQNEAQ (reference sequence). The CDR3 extends over 13 amino acids. The CDR3 coding sequence is TGTGCCAGCAGCTTATATGGGTATGGAGAGCAGTTCTTC. This translates into CASSLYGYGEQFF.

The chain links TRBV6-5 to TRBJ1-5; 7 bases are a match to TRBD1. CDR1 MNHEY and CDR2 SVGAGI come from the germline V gene. There are 15 residues in the CDR3. V lost 7 bases to trimming and J lost 0 bases; unmatched junction nucleotides: 6. CDR3 sequence (DNA): TGTGCCAGCAACAGGGGAGCGAATAGCAATCAGCCCCAGCATTTT. Protein: CASNRGANSNQPQHF.

The V gene is TRBV28, the J gene TRBJ1-4; no definite D call. V was trimmed by 0 bases and J by 6 bases, leaving 14 bases between them. CDR3 length: 16 amino acids. Germline V gene lookup returns CDR1 MDHEN and CDR2 SYDVKM. The CDR3 DNA sequence: TGTGCCAGCAGTTTATGGATGCAAGTTGCGTATGAAAAACTGTTTTTT. Its translation: CASSLWMQVAYEKLFF.

This clone was observed a handful of times. This chain links TRBV5-4 with TRBJ1-5; weak D call: TRBD1 (6 bases). V dropped 5 bases and J dropped 4 bases, with 13 bases sitting between them. The CDR3 runs to 14 residues. Germline loops: CDR1 SGHNT, CDR2 YYREEE (reference sequence). The DNA for the CDR3 is TGTGCCAGCAGTCCCGGGACAAGGAATCAGCCCCAGCATTTT. Protein product: CASSPGTRNQPQHF.

This rearrangement joins TRBV7-2 to TRBJ2-7, with TRBD2 matching 9 bases. Trimming took 7 bases from V and 0 from J; bases not matched to a gene: 4. CDR1 SGHTA and CDR2 FQGNSA come from the germline V gene. This CDR3 has 14 amino acids. In DNA form, the CDR3 reads TGTGCCAGCACCCCGGGACTAGCCTCCTACGAGCAGTACTTC. It translates to CASTPGLASYEQYF.

The chain combines TRBV30 with TRBJ2-1; TRBD2 matches at 7 bases. In germline, CDR1 is GTSNPN, CDR2 SVGIG (reference sequence). The CDR3 is 12 amino acids. With 4 bases clipped from V and 8 bases from J, the junction kept 5 bases outside the gene matches. The DNA of the CDR3 is TGTGCCTGGACTGACGGGAGGCATGAGCAGTTCTTC. This encodes CAWTDGRHEQFF. Full variable domain (missing parts from reference TRBV30 and TRBJ2-1): SQTIHQWPATLVQPVGSPLSLECTVEGTSNPNLYWYRQAAGRGLQLLFYSVGIGQISSEVPQNLSASRPQDRQFILSSKKLLLSDSGFYLCAWTDGRHEQFFGPGTRLTVL.

V gene TRBV5-1 combines with J gene TRBJ2-3; TRBD2 agrees at 15 bases. V lost 2 bases, J lost 4 bases, and 8 bases stayed unmatched. The germline CDR1 and CDR2 sequences are SGHRS and YFSETQ. CDR3 length equals 18 residues. The DNA for the CDR3 is TGCGCCAGCAGCTTCCGGACTAGCGGGAGGGCGGGCTCAGATACGCAGTATTTT. Translated, it gives CASSFRTSGRAGSDTQYF.

The CDR3 DNA reads as TGTGCCAGTAGCCAGAGGACTAGCGGGAGTACCTACGAGCAGTACTTC. Protein product: CASSQRTSGSTYEQYF. This chain connects TRBV19 to TRBJ2-7; 13 nucleotides line up with TRBD2. The trim removed 6 bases at V and 2 bases at J, leaving 7 bases unmatched. The CDR3 is 16 residues long. CDR1 LNHDA and CDR2 SQIVND come from the germline V gene (reference sequence). Combining the CDR3 with reference TRBV19 and TRBJ2-7 gives the whole variable domain DGGITQSPKYLFRKEGQNVTLSCEQNLNHDAMYWYRQDPGQGLRLIYYSQIVNDFQKGDIAEGYSVSREKKESFPLTVTSAQKNPTAFYLCASSQRTSGSTYEQYFGPGTRLTVT.